These T cell receptor beta chains were read from a single sample in a study of shared clonotypes between healthy human individuals. The data were produced by immunoSEQ multiplex PCR, yet TCRdb's version contains in-frame clones alone and is incomplete. The sample yields about 470,000 clones, about 76% seen once. The sequencing input was PBMCs. Receptors originate from a woman aged 35 to 49 in good health. Some clones in this sample may be carry-over from other donors' samples. Both conserved end residues are part of each CDR3. Fields, in order: V gene, J gene, clone size, D gene, CDR3 protein, CDR3 DNA. The D gene is left open where the match is weak. Clone size is given for some rows only: seen once, a few or many times, or a class if the clone is expanded.

TRBV5-4	TRBJ1-4	NA	TRBD1	CASRTDRGSEKLFF	TGTGCCAGCAGGACGGACAGGGGTAGTGAAAAACTGTTTTTT
TRBV27	TRBJ2-5	NA	NA	CASSLRGTQYF	TGTGCCAGCAGTTTACGGGGGACCCAGTACTTC
TRBV11-3	TRBJ2-1	NA	NA	CASSRRDGGDEQFF	TGTGCCAGCAGCCGTAGGGACGGTGGTGATGAGCAGTTCTTC
TRBV29-1	TRBJ2-3	NA	NA	CSVTLNSDRGDTQYF	TGCAGCGTTACCTTAAATAGCGACCGCGGGGATACGCAGTATTTT
TRBV5-1	TRBJ2-2	NA	TRBD2	CASSLEGSGRPNTGELFF	TGCGCCAGCAGCTTGGAGGGTAGCGGGAGACCGAACACCGGGGAGCTGTTTTTT
TRBV28	TRBJ2-7	NA	TRBD2	CASSQGLAAHGYEQYF	TGTGCCAGCAGCCAGGGACTAGCGGCCCATGGTTACGAGCAGTACTTC
TRBV7-3	TRBJ2-7	once	TRBD2	CASSLTSGRAGEQYF	TGTGCCAGCAGCTTAACTTCTGGGAGGGCCGGCGAGCAGTACTTC
TRBV9	TRBJ2-1	NA	NA	CASSPGSVYNEQFF	TGTGCCAGCAGCCCCGGCTCGGTCTACAATGAGCAGTTCTTC
TRBV30	TRBJ2-7	NA	NA	CAWRNFPYEQYF	TGTGCCTGGAGAAACTTCCCCTACGAGCAGTACTTC
TRBV5-5	TRBJ2-7	NA	NA	CASSLAGLKFTYEQYF	TGTGCCAGCAGCTTGGCGGGGCTAAAATTCACCTACGAGCAGTACTTC
TRBV9	TRBJ2-2	NA	NA	CASSYRVTGELFF	TGTGCCAGCAGCTACAGGGTCACCGGGGAGCTGTTTTTT
TRBV18	TRBJ1-3	NA	NA	CASSPGTDSGNTIYF	TGTGCCAGCTCACCTGGGACGGACTCTGGAAACACCATATATTTT
TRBV7-2	TRBJ2-7	NA	TRBD2	CASSRSGTSGRAGEQYF	TGTGCCAGCAGCCGATCCGGGACTAGCGGGAGGGCGGGCGAGCAGTACTTC
TRBV9	TRBJ1-5	NA	NA	CASSVQVYSNQPQHF	TGTGCCAGCAGCGTTCAGGTTTATAGCAATCAGCCCCAGCATTTT
TRBV10-2	TRBJ1-5	NA	NA	CASSPEVGQPQHF	TGCGCCAGCAGTCCAGAGGTGGGTCAGCCCCAGCATTTT
TRBV28	TRBJ2-1	NA	NA	CASSPPGGTPYNEQFF	TGTGCCAGCAGTCCTCCCGGCGGGACGCCTTACAATGAGCAGTTCTTC
TRBV28	TRBJ1-5	NA	NA	CASSSRGPNSNQPQHF	TGTGCCAGCAGTTCGAGAGGACCTAATAGCAATCAGCCCCAGCATTTT
TRBV27	TRBJ2-3	NA	TRBD2	CASSLYTSGPSDTQYF	TGTGCCAGCAGTTTATATACTAGCGGACCATCAGATACGCAGTATTTT
TRBV7-9	TRBJ2-5	NA	NA	CASSSPPGRETQYF	TGTGCCAGCAGCTCGCCGCCTGGGAGAGAGACCCAGTACTTC